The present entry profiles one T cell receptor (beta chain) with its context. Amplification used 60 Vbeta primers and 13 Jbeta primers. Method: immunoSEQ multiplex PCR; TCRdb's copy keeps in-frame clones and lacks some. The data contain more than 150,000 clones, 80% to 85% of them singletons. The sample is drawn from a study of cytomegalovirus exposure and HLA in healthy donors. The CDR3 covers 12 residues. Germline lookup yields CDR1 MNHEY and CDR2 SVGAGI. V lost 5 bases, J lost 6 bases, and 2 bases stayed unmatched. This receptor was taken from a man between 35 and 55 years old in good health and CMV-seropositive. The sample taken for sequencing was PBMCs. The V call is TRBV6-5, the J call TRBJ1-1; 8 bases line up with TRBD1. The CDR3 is CASSDRGSEAFF. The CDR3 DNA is TGTGCCAGCAGTGACAGGGGCTCTGAAGCTTTCTTT.